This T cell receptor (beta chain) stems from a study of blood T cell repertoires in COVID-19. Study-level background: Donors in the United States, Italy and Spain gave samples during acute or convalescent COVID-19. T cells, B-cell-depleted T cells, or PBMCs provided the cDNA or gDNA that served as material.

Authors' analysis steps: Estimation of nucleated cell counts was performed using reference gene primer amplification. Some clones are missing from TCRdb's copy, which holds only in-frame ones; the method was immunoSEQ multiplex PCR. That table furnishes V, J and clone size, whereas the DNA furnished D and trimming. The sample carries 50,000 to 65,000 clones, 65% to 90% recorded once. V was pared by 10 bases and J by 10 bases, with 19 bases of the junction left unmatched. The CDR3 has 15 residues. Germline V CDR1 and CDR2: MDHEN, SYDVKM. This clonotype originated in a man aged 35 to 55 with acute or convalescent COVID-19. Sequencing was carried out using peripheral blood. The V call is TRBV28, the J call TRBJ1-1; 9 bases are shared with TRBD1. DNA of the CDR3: TGTGCCACCAGGACAGGGGCCGGTATCTCAAGAAGAGCTTTCTTT. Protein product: CATRTGAGISRRAFF.